The entry below describes one T cell receptor beta chain. These data are taken from a study of PD-1 blockade in classical Hodgkin lymphoma. Clones were read by immunoSEQ multiplex PCR, and TCRdb kept only the in-frame ones, dropping some. The data contain more than 6,000 clones, 76% of them singletons. Documented time point: cycle 4 day 1 (C4D1), after more than five weeks of nivolumab. All patients relapsed after autologous stem cell transplantation, and brentuximab vedotin exposure varied. Sequenced material: peripheral blood mononuclear cells (PBMCs), taken before the fourth cycle of nivolumab. This TCR was recovered from a human donor with classical Hodgkin lymphoma.

Here the CDR3 reads CASFSNQPQHF. The CDR3 DNA is TGTGCCAGCTTCAGCAATCAGCCCCAGCATTTT. The V call is TRBV21-1, the J call TRBJ1-5. TRBV21-1 is an annotated pseudogene. There are 11 residues in the CDR3.